This TCR beta chain was identified during a study of cytomegalovirus exposure and HLA in healthy donors. V was pared by 5 bases and J by 8 bases, with 10 bases of the junction left unmatched. Looked up from germline, CDR1 is MNHEY and CDR2 is SMNVEV (reference sequence). CDR3 size: 14 residues. Primers: 60 Vbeta forward and 13 Jbeta reverse. TCRdb's copy holds only in-frame clones and misses some; the assay was immunoSEQ multiplex PCR. The sample totals 53,000 or so clones. The study sampled nominally healthy donors, though unrecorded immune exposures were likely. This chain connects TRBV27 to TRBJ1-2; TRBD1 aligns across 8 bases. The sample consisted of PBMCs. The receptor was isolated from a man aged 18 to 30 in good health and CMV-seropositive. The CDR3 DNA is TGTGCCAGCAGTCTCAAACAGGGGGGACGGGGCTACACCTTC. It encodes CASSLKQGGRGYTF.